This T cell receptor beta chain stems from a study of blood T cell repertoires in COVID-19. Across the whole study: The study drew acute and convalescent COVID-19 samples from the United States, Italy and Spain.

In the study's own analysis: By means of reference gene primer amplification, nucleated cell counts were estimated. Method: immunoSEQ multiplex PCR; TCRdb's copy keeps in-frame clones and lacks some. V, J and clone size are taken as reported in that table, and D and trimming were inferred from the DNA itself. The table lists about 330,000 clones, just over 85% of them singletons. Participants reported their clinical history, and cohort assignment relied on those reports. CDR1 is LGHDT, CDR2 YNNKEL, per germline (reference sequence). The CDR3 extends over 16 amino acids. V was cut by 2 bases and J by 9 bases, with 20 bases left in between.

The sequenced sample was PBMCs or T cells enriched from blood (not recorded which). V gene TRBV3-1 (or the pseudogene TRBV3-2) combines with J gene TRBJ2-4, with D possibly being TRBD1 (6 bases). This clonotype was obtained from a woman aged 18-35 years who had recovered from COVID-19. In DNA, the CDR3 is TGTGCCAGCAGCCAATGGGGTGGGGGCCGGAGAGGCATTCAGTACTTC. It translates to CASSQWGGGRRGIQYF.